This is a list of T cell receptor beta chains from one sample in a study of T cells in Graves' hyperthyroidism and ophthalmopathy. Each CDR3 protein gets one entry after TCRdb re-called the multiplex PCR reads with MiXCR. Of 500,000 to 600,000 distinct CDR3 sequences listed, under 60% are singletons. Material for sequencing was peripheral blood or thyroid tissue (not recorded which). The receptors shown here come from an adult woman with Graves' disease, either hyperthyroidism or ophthalmopathy (not recorded which). The CDR3 runs from the conserved cysteine through the conserved F or W. Each record gives: V gene, J gene, CDR3 protein.

V gene: TRBV10-3
J gene: TRBJ1-2
CDR3 protein: CAISDFKHRLNYGYTF

V gene: TRBV20-1
J gene: TRBJ1-6
CDR3 protein: CSASRPFNSYNSPLHF

V gene: TRBV28
J gene: TRBJ1-5
CDR3 protein: CATLQGDMNQPQHF

V gene: TRBV5-1
J gene: TRBJ1-4
CDR3 protein: CASSLESPGTGREKLFF

V gene: TRBV5-8
J gene: TRBJ2-5
CDR3 protein: CASSPDRETQYF

V gene: TRBV20-1
J gene: TRBJ2-5
CDR3 protein: CSARGVGQLSETQYF

V gene: TRBV13
J gene: TRBJ1-6
CDR3 protein: CASSFLSGQGFNSPLHF

V gene: TRBV9
J gene: TRBJ1-2
CDR3 protein: CASITDGRGPSGYTF

V gene: TRBV19
J gene: TRBJ1-1
CDR3 protein: CASSTRGRKTEAFF

V gene: TRBV9
J gene: TRBJ1-1
CDR3 protein: CASSVGDTLSEAFF

V gene: TRBV5-1
J gene: TRBJ1-1
CDR3 protein: CASSLGTGYMNTEAFF

V gene: TRBV10-3
J gene: TRBJ1-1
CDR3 protein: CAIGKARRDTEAFF

V gene: TRBV29-1
J gene: TRBJ1-1
CDR3 protein: CSGRDLDIMNTEAFF

V gene: TRBV6-5
J gene: TRBJ1-5
CDR3 protein: CASPEIYQPQHF

V gene: TRBV7-2
J gene: TRBJ2-5
CDR3 protein: CASSLVVRQGQETQYF

V gene: TRBV4-1
J gene: TRBJ1-5
CDR3 protein: CASRSGLDSNQPQHF

V gene: TRBV2
J gene: TRBJ1-2
CDR3 protein: CATNPRGLYGYTF